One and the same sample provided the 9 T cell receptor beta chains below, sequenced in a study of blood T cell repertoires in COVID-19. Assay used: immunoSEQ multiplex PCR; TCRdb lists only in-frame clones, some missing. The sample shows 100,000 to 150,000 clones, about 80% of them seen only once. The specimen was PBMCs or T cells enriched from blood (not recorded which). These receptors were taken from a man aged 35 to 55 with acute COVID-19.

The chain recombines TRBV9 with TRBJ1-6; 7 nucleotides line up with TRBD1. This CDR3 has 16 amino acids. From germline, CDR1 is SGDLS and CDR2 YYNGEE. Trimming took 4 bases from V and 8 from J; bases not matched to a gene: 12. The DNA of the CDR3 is TGTGCCAGCAGCTCCTCTCTAGACAGGGCTGATTCACCCCTCCACTTT. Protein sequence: CASSSSLDRADSPLHF.

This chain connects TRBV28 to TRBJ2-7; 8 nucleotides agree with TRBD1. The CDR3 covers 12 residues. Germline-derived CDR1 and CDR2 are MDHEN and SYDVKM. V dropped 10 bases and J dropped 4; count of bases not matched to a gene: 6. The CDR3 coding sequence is TGTGCCACCCAGGGGGCAAGGTACGAGCAGTACTTC. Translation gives CATQGARYEQYF.

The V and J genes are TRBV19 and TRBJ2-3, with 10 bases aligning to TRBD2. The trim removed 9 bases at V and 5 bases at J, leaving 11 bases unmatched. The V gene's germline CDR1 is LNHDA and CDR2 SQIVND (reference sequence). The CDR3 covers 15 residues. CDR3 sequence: CASRAGGPVIDTQYF. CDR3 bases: TGTGCCAGCAGAGCGGGAGGGCCAGTAATAGATACGCAGTATTTT.

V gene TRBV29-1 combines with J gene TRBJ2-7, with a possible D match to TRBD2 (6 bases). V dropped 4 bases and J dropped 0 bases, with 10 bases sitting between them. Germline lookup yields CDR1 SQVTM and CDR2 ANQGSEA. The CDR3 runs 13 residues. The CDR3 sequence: CSVGRGYSYEQYF. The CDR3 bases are TGCAGCGTTGGTCGGGGGTACTCCTACGAGCAGTACTTC.

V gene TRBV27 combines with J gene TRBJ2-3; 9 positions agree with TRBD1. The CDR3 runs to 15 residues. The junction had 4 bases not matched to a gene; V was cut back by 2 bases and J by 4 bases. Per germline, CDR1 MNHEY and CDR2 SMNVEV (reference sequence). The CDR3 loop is CASSLKGDRADTQYF. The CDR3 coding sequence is TGTGCCAGCAGTTTAAAAGGGGACAGGGCAGATACGCAGTATTTT.

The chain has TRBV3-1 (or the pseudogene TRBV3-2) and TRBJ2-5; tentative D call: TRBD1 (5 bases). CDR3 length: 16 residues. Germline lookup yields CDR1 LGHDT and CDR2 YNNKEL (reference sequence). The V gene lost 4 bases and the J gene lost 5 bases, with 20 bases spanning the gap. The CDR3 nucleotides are TGTGCCAGCAGCCTCTTCCCCGCCCAGGGAAGGGAGACCCAGTACTTC. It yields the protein CASSLFPAQGRETQYF.

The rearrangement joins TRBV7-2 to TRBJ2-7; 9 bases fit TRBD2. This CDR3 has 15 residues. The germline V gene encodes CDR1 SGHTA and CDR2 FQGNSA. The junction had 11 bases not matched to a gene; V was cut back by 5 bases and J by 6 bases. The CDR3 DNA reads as TGTGCCAGCAGCGCCCATAGCGGGGGAGCAACCGAGCAGTACTTC. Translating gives CASSAHSGGATEQYF.

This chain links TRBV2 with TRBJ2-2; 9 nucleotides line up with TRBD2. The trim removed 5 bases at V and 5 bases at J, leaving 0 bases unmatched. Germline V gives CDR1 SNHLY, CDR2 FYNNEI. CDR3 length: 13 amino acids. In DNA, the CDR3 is TGTGCCAGCAGTCTAGCGGGGACCGGGGAGCTGTTTTTT. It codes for CASSLAGTGELFF.

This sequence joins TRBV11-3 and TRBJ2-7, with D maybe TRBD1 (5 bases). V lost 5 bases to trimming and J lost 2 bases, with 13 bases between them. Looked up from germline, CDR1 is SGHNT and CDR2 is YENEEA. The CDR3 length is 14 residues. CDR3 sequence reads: CASSPYDRPYEQYF. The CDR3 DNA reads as TGTGCCAGCAGCCCCTACGACAGACCCTACGAGCAGTACTTC.